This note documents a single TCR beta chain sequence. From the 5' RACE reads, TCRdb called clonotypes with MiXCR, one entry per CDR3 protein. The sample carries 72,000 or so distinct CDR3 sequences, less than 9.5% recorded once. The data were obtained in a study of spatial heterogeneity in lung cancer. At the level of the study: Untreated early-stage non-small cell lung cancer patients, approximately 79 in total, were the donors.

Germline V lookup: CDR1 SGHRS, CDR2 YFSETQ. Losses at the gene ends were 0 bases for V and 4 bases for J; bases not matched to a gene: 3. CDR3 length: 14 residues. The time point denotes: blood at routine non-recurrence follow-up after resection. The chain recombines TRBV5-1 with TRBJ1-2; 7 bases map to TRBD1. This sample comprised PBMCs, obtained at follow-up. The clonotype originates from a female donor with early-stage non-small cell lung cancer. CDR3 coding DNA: TGCGCCAGCAGCTTGGGACAGGGTGCCTATGGCTACACCTTC. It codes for CASSLGQGAYGYTF.